A selection of T cell receptor beta chains follows, all from one sample in a study of T cells in Graves' hyperthyroidism and ophthalmopathy. Each CDR3 protein is one row after TCRdb ran MiXCR on the multiplex PCR reads. The sample contains some 570,000 distinct CDR3 sequences, roughly 15% of which appear only once. The sequenced material came from blood. Source of these receptors: a woman aged 18 to 35 with Graves' ophthalmopathy. Both conserved end residues are part of each CDR3. The order of the fields is V gene, CDR3 length, J gene, clone size, D gene, CDR3 DNA, CDR3 protein. The D gene is left open where the match is weak. Clone sizes are given selectively: once, few, many, or a class where the clone is expanded.

v_gene: TRBV28
len: 15
j_gene: TRBJ2-5
abundance: many
d_gene: TRBD2
CDR3nt: TGTGCCAGCAGTTTATCGGCTAGCGGGGTGGAGACCCAGTACTTC
CDR3aa: CASSLSASGVETQYF

v_gene: TRBV20-1
len: 13
j_gene: TRBJ1-1
abundance: many
d_gene: NA
CDR3nt: TGCAGTGCTAGACCACTTCGGAACACTGAAGCTTTCTTT
CDR3aa: CSARPLRNTEAFF

v_gene: TRBV2
len: 14
j_gene: TRBJ1-1
abundance: many
d_gene: NA
CDR3nt: TGTGCCAGCAAACAACAGGGAAGGTTCCCTGAAGCTTTCTTT
CDR3aa: CASKQQGRFPEAFF

v_gene: TRBV7-2
len: 18
j_gene: TRBJ2-3
abundance: NA
d_gene: TRBD2
CDR3nt: TGTGCCAGCAGCTTCCGACCGGGACTAGCGGGACTCACAGATACGCAGTATTTT
CDR3aa: CASSFRPGLAGLTDTQYF

v_gene: TRBV20-1
len: 16
j_gene: TRBJ2-1
abundance: once
d_gene: NA
CDR3nt: TGCAGTGCTAGGTTGGGGGCGTTCAGCTCCTACAATGAGCAGTTCTTC
CDR3aa: CSARLGAFSSYNEQFF

v_gene: TRBV19
len: 17
j_gene: TRBJ2-2
abundance: NA
d_gene: TRBD2
CDR3nt: TGTGCCAGTACCCCCCTTCGGGGGGGCCTCTTCACCGGGGAGCTGTTTTTT
CDR3aa: CASTPLRGGLFTGELFF

v_gene: TRBV20-1
len: 14
j_gene: TRBJ2-5
abundance: many
d_gene: TRBD1
CDR3nt: TGCAGTGCCCTTCCGGGACAGGGAGGGGAGACCCAGTACTTC
CDR3aa: CSALPGQGGETQYF

v_gene: TRBV29-1
len: 11
j_gene: TRBJ2-7
abundance: few
d_gene: NA
CDR3nt: TGCAGCGCTGTAGGGGCCTACGAGCAGTACTTC
CDR3aa: CSAVGAYEQYF

v_gene: TRBV20-1
len: 16
j_gene: TRBJ2-1
abundance: few
d_gene: TRBD1
CDR3nt: TGCAGTGCTAGACCGACCGGACAGGGCTCCTACAATGAGCAGTTCTTC
CDR3aa: CSARPTGQGSYNEQFF

v_gene: TRBV20-1
len: 17
j_gene: TRBJ2-5
abundance: few
d_gene: TRBD2
CDR3nt: TGCAGTGCTAGAGAGCCACTAGCGGGAGGGGGGGTCGAGACCCAGTACTTC
CDR3aa: CSAREPLAGGGVETQYF

v_gene: TRBV7-2
len: 16
j_gene: TRBJ2-7
abundance: many
d_gene: NA
CDR3nt: TGTGCCAGCAGCCTACCGAGGGACGGAATCTCCTACGAGCAGTACTTC
CDR3aa: CASSLPRDGISYEQYF

v_gene: TRBV20-1
len: 15
j_gene: TRBJ2-5
abundance: NA
d_gene: TRBD2
CDR3nt: TGCAGTGCTAGAGTCGGGGGGGGGGACCAAGAGACCCAGTACTTC
CDR3aa: CSARVGGGDQETQYF

v_gene: TRBV2
len: 15
j_gene: TRBJ2-7
abundance: few
d_gene: TRBD1
CDR3nt: TGTGCCAGCAGTCGGGACAGGGGAAATGGGGCCGAGCAGTACTTC
CDR3aa: CASSRDRGNGAEQYF

v_gene: TRBV3-1
len: 11
j_gene: TRBJ2-7
abundance: NA
d_gene: NA
CDR3nt: TGTGCCAGCAGATACGGGCGCGAGCAGTACTTC
CDR3aa: CASRYGREQYF

v_gene: TRBV28
len: 13
j_gene: TRBJ2-1
abundance: many
d_gene: NA
CDR3nt: TGTGCCAGCAGCCACAGGGAAACGGATGAGCAGTTCTTC
CDR3aa: CASSHRETDEQFF

v_gene: TRBV7-3
len: 13
j_gene: TRBJ2-5
abundance: NA
d_gene: NA
CDR3nt: TGTGCCAGCAGCCCTAGAAGGTGGGAGACCCAGTACTTC
CDR3aa: CASSPRRWETQYF

v_gene: TRBV20-1
len: 12
j_gene: TRBJ2-3
abundance: many
d_gene: NA
CDR3nt: TGCAGTTCTACCCAACAAACAGATACGCAGTATTTT
CDR3aa: CSSTQQTDTQYF

v_gene: TRBV7-8
len: 16
j_gene: TRBJ2-2
abundance: few
d_gene: NA
CDR3nt: TGTGCCAGCAGCTTAGATCGGACAGTCCTAACCGGGGAGCTGTTTTTT
CDR3aa: CASSLDRTVLTGELFF

v_gene: TRBV30
len: 14
j_gene: TRBJ2-2
abundance: once
d_gene: TRBD1
CDR3nt: TGTGCCTGTACCGGGACAGGGAACACCGGGGAGCTGTTTTTT
CDR3aa: CACTGTGNTGELFF

v_gene: TRBV7-9
len: 15
j_gene: TRBJ2-7
abundance: many
d_gene: NA
CDR3nt: TGTGCCAGCAGCTTAGGGGGGCCCAACTCCTACGAGCAGTACTTC
CDR3aa: CASSLGGPNSYEQYF

v_gene: TRBV15
len: 15
j_gene: TRBJ2-7
abundance: few
d_gene: TRBD1
CDR3nt: TGTGCCACCAGCGGGATCAGGGGGCCCCCCTACGAGCAGTACTTC
CDR3aa: CATSGIRGPPYEQYF

v_gene: TRBV6-2/TRBV6-3
len: 16
j_gene: TRBJ2-2
abundance: many
d_gene: NA
CDR3nt: TGTGCCAGCAGTTCCTCAGGGACATCGAACACCGGGGAGCTGTTTTTT
CDR3aa: CASSSSGTSNTGELFF

v_gene: TRBV7-2
len: 12
j_gene: TRBJ2-7
abundance: many
d_gene: NA
CDR3nt: TGTGCCAGCAGCCCCACACCCTACGAGCAGTACTTC
CDR3aa: CASSPTPYEQYF

v_gene: TRBV27
len: 16
j_gene: TRBJ2-7
abundance: NA
d_gene: NA
CDR3nt: TGTGCCAGCCATTCCGGGACCTCGGGACCTTACTACGAGCAGTACTTC
CDR3aa: CASHSGTSGPYYEQYF

v_gene: TRBV7-9
len: 13
j_gene: TRBJ1-2
abundance: NA
d_gene: NA
CDR3nt: TGTGCCAGCAGTTCCATGATGGGGGAGCGCTACACCTTC
CDR3aa: CASSSMMGERYTF

v_gene: TRBV7-2
len: 13
j_gene: TRBJ1-6
abundance: few
d_gene: NA
CDR3nt: TGTGCCAGCAGCTTAGAGTTTGGGTCACCCCTCCACTTT
CDR3aa: CASSLEFGSPLHF

v_gene: TRBV11-3
len: 12
j_gene: TRBJ2-3
abundance: many
d_gene: NA
CDR3nt: TGTGCCAGCAGCTACAGCTCAGATACGCAGTATTTT
CDR3aa: CASSYSSDTQYF

v_gene: TRBV30
len: 14
j_gene: TRBJ1-1
abundance: many
d_gene: TRBD1
CDR3nt: TGTGCCTGGAGTCCGGGACAGCCGAACACTGAAGCTTTCTTT
CDR3aa: CAWSPGQPNTEAFF

v_gene: TRBV5-1
len: 15
j_gene: TRBJ1-2
abundance: NA
d_gene: NA
CDR3nt: TGCGCCAGCAGCTTGGCCCAGGGTAGGAGCTATGGCTACACCTTC
CDR3aa: CASSLAQGRSYGYTF

v_gene: TRBV27
len: 13
j_gene: TRBJ1-1
abundance: NA
d_gene: NA
CDR3nt: TGTGCCAGTAGTACCCATGGACAGACGGAAGCTTTCTTT
CDR3aa: CASSTHGQTEAFF

v_gene: TRBV7-2
len: 15
j_gene: TRBJ1-5
abundance: many
d_gene: NA
CDR3nt: TGTGCCAGCAGCCGATCACAGGGTCTCAATCAGCCCCAGCATTTT
CDR3aa: CASSRSQGLNQPQHF

v_gene: TRBV20-1
len: 14
j_gene: TRBJ1-5
abundance: many
d_gene: NA
CDR3nt: TGCAGTGCTAGAGCAGTTTATAGCAATCAGCCCCAGCATTTT
CDR3aa: CSARAVYSNQPQHF

v_gene: TRBV5-1
len: 15
j_gene: TRBJ2-5
abundance: few
d_gene: TRBD2
CDR3nt: TGCGCCAGCAGCTTAGGAGCGGGGGGGGAAGAGACCCAGTACTTC
CDR3aa: CASSLGAGGEETQYF

v_gene: TRBV12-3/TRBV12-4
len: 10
j_gene: TRBJ2-7
abundance: many
d_gene: TRBD2
CDR3nt: TGTGCCAGCTCGGGAGGCGAGCAGTACTTC
CDR3aa: CASSGGEQYF

v_gene: TRBV30
len: 15
j_gene: TRBJ2-2
abundance: many
d_gene: NA
CDR3nt: TGTGCCTGGAGATTACAGGGTACAGACACCGGGGAGCTGTTTTTT
CDR3aa: CAWRLQGTDTGELFF

v_gene: TRBV28
len: 15
j_gene: TRBJ1-6
abundance: few
d_gene: NA
CDR3nt: TGTGCCAGCAGTTTATTGGCAGCAAATAATTCACCCCTCCACTTT
CDR3aa: CASSLLAANNSPLHF

v_gene: TRBV12-3/TRBV12-4
len: 13
j_gene: TRBJ2-7
abundance: NA
d_gene: NA
CDR3nt: TGTGCCAGCAGTTCCGGACACTCCTACGAGCAGTACTTC
CDR3aa: CASSSGHSYEQYF

v_gene: TRBV28
len: 15
j_gene: TRBJ2-7
abundance: many
d_gene: NA
CDR3nt: TGTGCCAGCAGTCCCAGCCAGGGATACTCCTACGAGCAGTACTTC
CDR3aa: CASSPSQGYSYEQYF

v_gene: TRBV29-1
len: 13
j_gene: TRBJ1-1
abundance: NA
d_gene: NA
CDR3nt: TGCAGCGTTGAAACAAGGCTGAACACTGAAGCTTTCTTT
CDR3aa: CSVETRLNTEAFF

v_gene: TRBV28
len: 14
j_gene: TRBJ2-3
abundance: many
d_gene: NA
CDR3nt: TGTGCCAGCATGGGGGTGATGGATATCGATACGCAGTATTTT
CDR3aa: CASMGVMDIDTQYF

v_gene: TRBV2
len: 14
j_gene: TRBJ1-5
abundance: few
d_gene: NA
CDR3nt: TGTGCCTGCGGGGCGGAGTATGGCAATCAGCCCCAGCATTTT
CDR3aa: CACGAEYGNQPQHF

v_gene: TRBV7-2
len: 13
j_gene: TRBJ1-2
abundance: few
d_gene: NA
CDR3nt: TGTGCCAGCAGCCAGGGCTCCCCCTATGGCTACACCTTC
CDR3aa: CASSQGSPYGYTF

v_gene: TRBV27
len: 15
j_gene: TRBJ1-6
abundance: many
d_gene: NA
CDR3nt: TGTGCCAGCAGTTCCGATCAAGGACAGCTTTCACCCCTCCACTTT
CDR3aa: CASSSDQGQLSPLHF

v_gene: TRBV4-2
len: 16
j_gene: TRBJ2-7
abundance: few
d_gene: NA
CDR3nt: TGTGCCAGCAGCCAAGATCTCAAATCAGGGCGCTACGAGCAGTACTTC
CDR3aa: CASSQDLKSGRYEQYF

v_gene: TRBV6-6
len: 12
j_gene: TRBJ2-7
abundance: NA
d_gene: NA
CDR3nt: TGTGCCAGCAGTTACTTTTCCTACGAGCAGTACTTC
CDR3aa: CASSYFSYEQYF

v_gene: TRBV7-3
len: 13
j_gene: TRBJ1-2
abundance: many
d_gene: NA
CDR3nt: TGTGCCAGCAGCTCGTCGGAGGGGCTGGGCTACACCTTC
CDR3aa: CASSSSEGLGYTF

v_gene: TRBV6-1
len: 14
j_gene: TRBJ1-6
abundance: few
d_gene: TRBD1
CDR3nt: TGTGCCAGCGGGCCGGGACAGGATAATTCACCCCTCCACTTT
CDR3aa: CASGPGQDNSPLHF

v_gene: TRBV5-1
len: 15
j_gene: TRBJ1-3
abundance: few
d_gene: NA
CDR3nt: TGCGCCAGCAGCTTGGGGGGAGTCCCTGGAAACACCATATATTTT
CDR3aa: CASSLGGVPGNTIYF

v_gene: TRBV28
len: 18
j_gene: TRBJ2-1
abundance: many
d_gene: NA
CDR3nt: TGTGCCAGCAGAATAAATCCGGGGGGCTCCCTCTCCTACAATGAGCAGTTCTTC
CDR3aa: CASRINPGGSLSYNEQFF

v_gene: TRBV27
len: 15
j_gene: TRBJ2-1
abundance: NA
d_gene: NA
CDR3nt: TGTGCCAGCAGTCTAATCGCGGGATCCTACAATGAGCAGTTCTTC
CDR3aa: CASSLIAGSYNEQFF

v_gene: TRBV20-1
len: 15
j_gene: TRBJ2-1
abundance: NA
d_gene: TRBD2
CDR3nt: TGCAGTGCTAGTAAGACTAGCGGGAGGAGGTATGAGCAGTTCTTC
CDR3aa: CSASKTSGRRYEQFF

v_gene: TRBV12-3/TRBV12-4
len: 15
j_gene: TRBJ2-7
abundance: many
d_gene: NA
CDR3nt: TGTGCCAGCAGGCCCGGGACACTACCTATCGTCGAGCAGTACTTC
CDR3aa: CASRPGTLPIVEQYF

v_gene: TRBV6-1
len: 12
j_gene: TRBJ2-1
abundance: many
d_gene: NA
CDR3nt: TGTGCCAGCGTCAAGGGCTCGAATGAGCAGTTCTTC
CDR3aa: CASVKGSNEQFF

v_gene: TRBV6-1
len: 11
j_gene: TRBJ1-1
abundance: many
d_gene: NA
CDR3nt: TGTGCCACCTCCCGGGACGATGAAGCTTTCTTT
CDR3aa: CATSRDDEAFF